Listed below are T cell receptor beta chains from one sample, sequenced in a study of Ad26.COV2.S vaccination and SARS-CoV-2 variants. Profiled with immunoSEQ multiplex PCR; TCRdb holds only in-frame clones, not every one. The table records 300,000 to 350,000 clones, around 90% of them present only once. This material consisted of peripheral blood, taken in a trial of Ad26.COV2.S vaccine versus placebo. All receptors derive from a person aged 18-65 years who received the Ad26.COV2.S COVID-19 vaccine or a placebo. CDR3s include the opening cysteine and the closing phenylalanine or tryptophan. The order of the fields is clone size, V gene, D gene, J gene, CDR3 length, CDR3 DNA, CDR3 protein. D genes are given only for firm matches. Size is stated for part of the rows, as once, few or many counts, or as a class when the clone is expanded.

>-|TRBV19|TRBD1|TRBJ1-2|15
TGTGCCAGTAGTTTAACCGGGACAGGGAACTATGGCTACACCTTC
CASSLTGTGNYGYTF
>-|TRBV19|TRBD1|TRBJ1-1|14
TGTGCCAGTACGGGACAGGGCACAGGGATGGCGGCTTTCTTT
CASTGQGTGMAAFF
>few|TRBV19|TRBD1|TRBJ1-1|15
TGTGCCAGTAGTGACAGGGGGTTTGTGAACACTGAAGCTTTCTTT
CASSDRGFVNTEAFF
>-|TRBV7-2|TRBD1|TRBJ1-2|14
TGTGCCAGCAGCCCGGGGACAGGGGCGGGTGGCTACACCTTC
CASSPGTGAGGYTF
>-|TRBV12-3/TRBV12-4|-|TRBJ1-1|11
TGTGCCAGCAGGACGGGTTCTGAAGCTTTCTTT
CASRTGSEAFF
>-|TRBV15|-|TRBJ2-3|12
TGTGCCACCAGCAGAGATTCAGATACGCAGTATTTT
CATSRDSDTQYF
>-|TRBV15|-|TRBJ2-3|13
TGTGCCACCAGCAGAGATGAGGAGGGAACGCAGTATTTT
CATSRDEEGTQYF
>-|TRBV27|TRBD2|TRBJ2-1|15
TGTGCCAGCGCTCCGACTAGCGGGGGGGCGGGTGAGCAGTTCTTC
CASAPTSGGAGEQFF
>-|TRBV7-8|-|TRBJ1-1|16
TGTGCCAGCAGCCTCTTTAGGGGGTATACTACCACTGAAGCTTTCTTT
CASSLFRGYTTTEAFF
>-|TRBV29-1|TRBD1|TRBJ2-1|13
TGCAGCGTGAGGACAGGGATGGGAAATGAGCAGTTCTTC
CSVRTGMGNEQFF
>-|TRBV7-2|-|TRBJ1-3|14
TGTGCCAGCAGCTTCTACAACTCTGGAAACACCATATATTTT
CASSFYNSGNTIYF
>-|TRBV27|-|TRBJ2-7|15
TGTGCCAGCAACCGACTTGGAGGCAAGCTCTACGAGCAGTACTTC
CASNRLGGKLYEQYF
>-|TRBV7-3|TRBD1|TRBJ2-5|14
TGTGCCAGCAGCCGGTCCGGGACAGAAGAGACCCAGTACTTC
CASSRSGTEETQYF
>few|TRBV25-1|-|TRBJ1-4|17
TGTGCCAGCAGTGCCCCTTCTTCCGGGGAACAGGTCGAAAAACTGTTTTTT
CASSAPSSGEQVEKLFF
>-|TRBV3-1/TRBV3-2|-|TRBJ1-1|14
TGTGCCAGCAGCCAAGAACGGATGAACACTGAAGCTTTCTTT
CASSQERMNTEAFF
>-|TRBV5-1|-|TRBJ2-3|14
TGCGCCAGCGATCCGGGGGGCCTCACAGATACGCAGTATTTT
CASDPGGLTDTQYF
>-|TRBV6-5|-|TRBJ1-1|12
TGTGCCAGCAGTTTAAAAGGGGGGGGAGCTTTCTTT
CASSLKGGGAFF
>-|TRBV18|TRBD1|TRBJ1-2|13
TGTGCCAGCTCTCCAGACAGGGGCAATGGCTACACCTTC
CASSPDRGNGYTF
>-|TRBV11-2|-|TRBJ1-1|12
TGTGCCAGCACTCTGGGGACTACCGAAGCTTTCTTT
CASTLGTTEAFF
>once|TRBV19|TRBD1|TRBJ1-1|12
TGTGCCAGTAGTAAAGGACAGGGAAAAGCTTTCTTT
CASSKGQGKAFF
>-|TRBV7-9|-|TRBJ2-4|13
TGTGCCAGCAGCTTATTTGAGGTTAACATTCAGTACTTC
CASSLFEVNIQYF
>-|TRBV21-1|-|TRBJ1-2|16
TGTGCCAGCAGCCTCAAAACAGGGCGGCCTAACTATGGCTACACCTTC
CASSLKTGRPNYGYTF